Listed here is a single T cell receptor (beta chain). Its antigen remains unidentified. Base qualities are missing; no much larger clone stands one base away. These data come from a study of control samples from healthy donors and cancer patients (TCRdb year 2020). The CDR3 sequence holds 15 residues, the cysteine and phenylalanine included. Just the 45-base CDR3 DNA is kept, in frame starting at base 1. Germline trimming amounts to 8 bases on V and 6 bases on J, with 12 as the count of junction bases outside the gene matches. Taken from the germline V gene (reference sequence), the CDR1 and CDR2 loops are SEHNR and FQNEAQ. Preparation of the library involved the immunoSEQ multiplex PCR assay. Here the immuneACCESS table is served through TCRdb, limited to in-frame sequences with V and J called. Missing clones are a known gap in these copies; in checked studies unresolved V genes cover under half, and the rest lacks a known reason. The sample table lists about 160,000 clones, roughly 93% of them with a count of one. The ten biggest clones cover about 4% of the sample.

The receptor chain draws on TRBV7-9 and TRBJ2-1; the central 8 bases match TRBD2. The sequencing input was blood. The receptor's source is a woman aged 60 to 75 in good health. The CDR3 has the sequence CASVRSGGAINEQFF. The nucleotides are TGTGCCAGCGTCAGATCCGGGGGGGCCATCAATGAGCAGTTCTTC.